This T cell receptor (beta chain) appears in the sequencing data of a study of blood T cell repertoires in COVID-19. Only in-frame clones appear in the TCRdb table, and some are missing; sequencing was by immunoSEQ multiplex PCR. The sample lists around 240,000 clones, about 91% occurring once. The CDR3 is 14 amino acids. The V segment lost 2 bases and the J segment 4 bases; nucleotides outside the gene matches: 2. Germline V gene lookup returns CDR1 MNHNS and CDR2 SASEGT. The sequencing input was PBMCs or T cells enriched from blood (not recorded which). The sequence was obtained from a human donor in a cohort exposed to, infected with or recovered from COVID-19 (not recorded which). The donor label of this sample is uncertain. This chain connects TRBV6-1 to TRBJ1-1, with 9 bases lining up with TRBD1. The CDR3 nucleotides are TGTGCCAGCAGTGAAAGACAGGGGGGCACTGAAGCTTTCTTT. Translated: CASSERQGGTEAFF.